This TCR beta chain was identified during a study of HIV-infected patients and healthy controls. Reverse transcription used around 540 ng RNA and constant-region primers for alpha and beta. Separate chain-specific third strand synthesis with multiplexing indices produced the alpha and beta libraries. One primer pair amplified all rearrangements per chain; each cDNA got molecular barcodes. TCRdb reprocessed the 5' RACE reads via MiXCR and lists one record per CDR3 protein. The repertoire has about 18,000 distinct CDR3 sequences, more than 7.5% of them found once; the top ten carry about 6.7%. Study-level points and caveats: Untreated HIV+ repertoires had roughly threefold fewer distinct CDR3s and lower Shannon diversity than healthy controls. In healthy controls, MAIT alpha CDR3s were common; in HIV+ repertoires, severely depleted.

No cell fractionation was done, so the repertoire covers all unsorted peripheral blood T cells. Per germline, CDR1 MRHNA and CDR2 SNTAGT. The CDR3 has 12 amino acids. The V gene lost 5 bases and the J gene lost 4 bases, with 5 bases spanning the gap. In its sample, this clonotype was seen many times. Its antigen is as yet unknown. The TCR was taken from an adult in good health. The genes are TRBV6-4 and TRBJ2-2; D is ambiguous. The sequencing sample was made of blood. CDR3 in amino acids: CASSRRTGELFF. The DNA of the CDR3 is TGTGCCAGCAGTAGACGCACCGGGGAGCTGTTTTTT.